A selection of T cell receptor beta chains follows, all from one sample in a study of regulatory T cells in long-lasting Graves disease. TCRdb recomputed calls from the multiplex PCR reads with MiXCR, one row per CDR3 protein. Among hundreds of thousands of distinct CDR3 sequences, 16% were seen once, and the ten largest hold roughly 29%. The same sample was also studied in work on T cells in Graves' hyperthyroidism and ophthalmopathy.

The sequencing here drew on peripheral blood mononuclear cells (PBMCs), taken at new diagnosis, from a patient treated with antithyroid drugs. The receptors were sampled from a man aged 40-55 years with Graves disease. The CDR3 runs from the conserved cysteine through the conserved F or W. D genes are given only for firm matches. For some rows the clone size is stated as once, few or many, or as a class when expanded; others skip it.

v_call	j_call	d_call	clone_size	cdr3_nt	cdr3_aa
TRBV5-5	TRBJ1-5	.	.	TGTGCCAGCAGCTTGACCCGCATTGATCAGCCCCAGCATTTT	CASSLTRIDQPQHF
TRBV28	TRBJ2-3	TRBD2	many	TGTGCCAGCAGTCCCGAGTACGGGAGGGGCACAGATACGCAGTATTTT	CASSPEYGRGTDTQYF
TRBV12-5	TRBJ2-7	.	few	TGTGCTAGTGCCGCGGACTTTTACGAGCAGTACTTC	CASAADFYEQYF
TRBV7-2	TRBJ2-7	.	many	TGTGCCAGCAGTTTTTCTTCCCTAAACGCCTACGAGCAGTACTTC	CASSFSSLNAYEQYF
TRBV4-2	TRBJ2-3	TRBD2	many	TGTGCCAGCAGCCAAGCCTCGGGGGGAACTTATACGCAGTATTTT	CASSQASGGTYTQYF
TRBV28	TRBJ2-1	.	.	TGTGCCAGCAGCTGGATTTTGAGGCCCTACGAGCAGTTCTTC	CASSWILRPYEQFF
TRBV28	TRBJ2-1	TRBD2	many	TGTGCCAGCAGCCTAAGCGGGGGGCAATACAATGAGCAGTTCTTC	CASSLSGGQYNEQFF
TRBV19	TRBJ2-5	.	many	TGTGCCAGTAGTAGGCGGGAACAAGAGACCCAGTACTTC	CASSRREQETQYF
TRBV20-1	TRBJ2-5	.	many	TGCAGTGCTCAGCCGGGACAACAAGGAGAGACCCAGTACTTC	CSAQPGQQGETQYF
TRBV3-1	TRBJ2-1	.	once	TGTGCCAGCAGTCACGGGACCGTATCATACAATGAGCAGTTCTTC	CASSHGTVSYNEQFF
TRBV15	TRBJ1-2	TRBD1	.	TGTGCCACCAGCACCCGGACAGGGAAATATGGCTACACCTTC	CATSTRTGKYGYTF
TRBV14	TRBJ1-1	.	many	TGTGCCAGCAGCCATTCCTCGAAAGCTTTCTTT	CASSHSSKAFF
TRBV4-2	TRBJ1-1	TRBD1	few	TGTGCCAGCAGGAAAGGGACAGGGGGCTTAACGGGCACTGAAGCTTTCTTT	CASRKGTGGLTGTEAFF
TRBV5-1	TRBJ2-6	.	many	TGCGCCAGCAGCCCTGGCTCTGGGGCCAACGTCCTGACTTTC	CASSPGSGANVLTF
TRBV19	TRBJ1-1	TRBD1	few	TGTGCCAGTAGTAGGGGGACAGGGAGGGGCACTGAAGCTTTCTTT	CASSRGTGRGTEAFF
TRBV27	TRBJ2-7	.	many	TGTGCCAGCAGTTTACGAGGGAAAGCGAACGAGCAGTACTTC	CASSLRGKANEQYF
TRBV5-1	TRBJ2-1	TRBD2	many	TGCGCCAGCAGCTGGACTAGCGGGGGGGCACGAAATGAGCAGTTCTTC	CASSWTSGGARNEQFF
TRBV11-2	TRBJ2-5	.	.	TGTGCCAGCAGAACCCACAGGGGGGGGCGAGAGACCCAGTACTTC	CASRTHRGGRETQYF
TRBV10-2	TRBJ2-1	.	few	TGCGCCAGCAATATCCTCGGGGGGCACAATGAGCAGTTCTTC	CASNILGGHNEQFF
TRBV5-4	TRBJ1-1	.	.	TGTGCCAGCAGCTTGTATCACGGAGTGAACACTGAAGCTTTCTTT	CASSLYHGVNTEAFF
TRBV18	TRBJ2-1	TRBD2	many	TGTGCCAGCTCACCAGACTATGCGGGGGGCCTTCCTTACAATGAGCAGTTCTTC	CASSPDYAGGLPYNEQFF
TRBV24-1	TRBJ1-5	.	.	TGTGCCACCAGTGTGGGAGGCCAGCCCCAGCATTTT	CATSVGGQPQHF
TRBV2	TRBJ1-4	.	many	TGTGCCACCATAGATGCGGGGATTAATGAAAAACTGTTTTTT	CATIDAGINEKLFF
TRBV11-1	TRBJ2-1	.	many	TGTGCCAGCAGCATGACCGCCTTCAATGAGCAGTTCTTC	CASSMTAFNEQFF
TRBV24-1	TRBJ2-7	TRBD1	many	TGTGCCACCAGTGAGTCACAGGGGTACGAGCAGTACTTC	CATSESQGYEQYF
TRBV14	TRBJ2-1	TRBD1	many	TGTGCCAGCAGCCTCGGACAGGGACATTACAATGAGCAGTTCTTC	CASSLGQGHYNEQFF
TRBV12-3/TRBV12-4	TRBJ1-1	.	.	TGTGCCAGCAGTTTTCTCAGACAGTCCGGCGGAGCTTTCTTT	CASSFLRQSGGAFF
TRBV29-1	TRBJ1-2	.	.	TGCAGCGTTGGGCAGACTAACAACTATGGCTACACCTTC	CSVGQTNNYGYTF
TRBV6-1	TRBJ2-1	TRBD2	many	TGTGCCAGCACCTACCCCCCGGGGGGGCGATGGCATGATGAGCAGTTCTTC	CASTYPPGGRWHDEQFF
TRBV4-2	TRBJ1-1	.	few	TGTGCCAGCAGCCAAGGGGTCATCGGCACTGAAGCTTTCTTT	CASSQGVIGTEAFF
TRBV28	TRBJ1-5	.	.	TGTGCCAGCAGTCTAAAGCCGCAGCCCCAGCATTTT	CASSLKPQPQHF
TRBV20-1	TRBJ1-2	TRBD1	few	TGCAGTGCTGGACAGGGAACTCTAAGTTCCCTCCCCGATGGCTACACCTTC	CSAGQGTLSSLPDGYTF
TRBV7-3	TRBJ2-1	.	many	TGTGCCAGCAGCCCCGACAATGGGGGCTACAATGAGCAGTTCTTC	CASSPDNGGYNEQFF
TRBV24-1	TRBJ2-5	TRBD1	many	TGTGCCACCAGTGATTTGTCGGGACAGCTTGAAGAGACCCAGTACTTC	CATSDLSGQLEETQYF
TRBV10-3	TRBJ1-6	.	many	TGTGCCATCAGTGAGAACGACAGCAGGAATTCACCCCTCCACTTT	CAISENDSRNSPLHF
TRBV18	TRBJ2-5	TRBD1	many	TGTGCCAGCTCAAGGGACAGGTTGGAAGAGACCCAGTACTTC	CASSRDRLEETQYF
TRBV20-1	TRBJ1-1	TRBD1	.	TGCAGTGCTAGAAGACAGGGTTGGGCTTTCTTT	CSARRQGWAFF
TRBV18	TRBJ1-1	.	few	TGTGCCAGCTCACCACTCCGGGGAGGGGGTAACACTGAAGCTTTCTTT	CASSPLRGGGNTEAFF
TRBV18	TRBJ2-2	.	many	TGTGCCAGCTCAAGCACGGGACCCGGGGAGCTGTTTTTT	CASSSTGPGELFF
TRBV18	TRBJ2-1	.	many	TGTGCCAGCTCACCTCAACTGGGAAAGGGCTCCTACAATGAGCAGTTCTTC	CASSPQLGKGSYNEQFF
TRBV30	TRBJ2-3	.	.	TGTGCCTGGACCATGGGGACAGATACGCAGTATTTT	CAWTMGTDTQYF
TRBV2	TRBJ2-1	.	many	TGTGCCAGCAGTAAGGAAGGTGATGAGCAGTTCTTC	CASSKEGDEQFF
TRBV15	TRBJ2-2	TRBD2	many	TGTGCCACCAGGAAGGGACTAGCGGGGGGCAACAGTCAGAACACCGGGGAGCTGTTTTTT	CATRKGLAGGNSQNTGELFF
TRBV4-2	TRBJ2-5	TRBD1	many	TGCGCCAGCAGCCAAGACGGGACAGGGGGTGAAGAGACCCAGTACTTC	CASSQDGTGGEETQYF
TRBV28	TRBJ1-2	.	.	TGTGCCAGCAGTTCCGCCACTAACTATGGCTACACCTTC	CASSSATNYGYTF
TRBV5-1	TRBJ2-3	TRBD2	many	TGCGCCAGCAGCCTTCTCGGCGGCGGGGGGGCCGCCACAGATACGCAGTATTTT	CASSLLGGGGAATDTQYF
TRBV11-2	TRBJ2-3	.	many	TGTGCCAGCAGTGCAAACGGTTGGGGAAAACGCACAGATACGCAGTATTTT	CASSANGWGKRTDTQYF
TRBV15	TRBJ1-4	.	.	TGTGCCACCAGCTTAGCAACCCTTAATGAAAAACTGTTTTTT	CATSLATLNEKLFF
TRBV10-3	TRBJ2-1	TRBD1	.	TGTGCCATCAGTTTGCCAGGGGGTAGCGTCGGCTACGAGCAGTTCTTC	CAISLPGGSVGYEQFF
TRBV18	TRBJ2-7	.	many	TGTGCCAGCTCACCGGCCCTCCGGGAGCAGTACTTC	CASSPALREQYF
TRBV20-1	TRBJ2-7	TRBD2	many	TGCAGTGCTGGGGAACTAGCGGGGGGCTTTGGGCAGTACTTC	CSAGELAGGFGQYF
TRBV18	TRBJ1-2	.	.	TGTGCCAGCTCACCAACCGCTGCAGGCGCTACCAACTATGGCTACACCTTC	CASSPTAAGATNYGYTF
TRBV2	TRBJ1-5	.	many	TGTGCCAGCAGTGTAGGCATGAATCAGCCCCAGCATTTT	CASSVGMNQPQHF
TRBV12-3/TRBV12-4	TRBJ2-3	TRBD2	few	TGTGCCAGCAGGCTAGCGGGGGGCCGAGGAACAGATACGCAGTATTTT	CASRLAGGRGTDTQYF
TRBV12-3/TRBV12-4	TRBJ2-3	TRBD1	.	TGTGCCAGCAGTTCCGGACAGGACCAATACACAGATACGCAGTATTTT	CASSSGQDQYTDTQYF
TRBV15	TRBJ1-4	.	many	TGTGCCACCAGCAGCCCCACCGGACGGACGGGCGATAGGGAAAAACTGTTTTTT	CATSSPTGRTGDREKLFF